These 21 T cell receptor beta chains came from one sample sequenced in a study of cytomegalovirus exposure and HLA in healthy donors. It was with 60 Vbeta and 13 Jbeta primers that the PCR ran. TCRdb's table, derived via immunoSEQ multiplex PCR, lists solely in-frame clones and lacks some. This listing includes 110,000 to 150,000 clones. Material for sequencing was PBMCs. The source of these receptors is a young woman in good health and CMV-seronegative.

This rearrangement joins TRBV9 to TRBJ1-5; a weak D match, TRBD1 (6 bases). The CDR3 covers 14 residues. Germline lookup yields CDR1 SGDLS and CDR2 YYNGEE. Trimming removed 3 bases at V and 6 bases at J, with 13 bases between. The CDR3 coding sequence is TGTGCCAGCAGCGCACAGGGTTCAAGTCAGCCCCAGCATTTT. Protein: CASSAQGSSQPQHF.

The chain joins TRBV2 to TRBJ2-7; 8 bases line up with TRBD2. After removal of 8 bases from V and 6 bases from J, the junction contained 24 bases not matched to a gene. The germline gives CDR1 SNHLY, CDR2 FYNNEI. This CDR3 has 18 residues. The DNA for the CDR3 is TGTGCCAGCGGGGGACGGAACCTCTGGGGCGGGGGGTTCGGCGAGCAGTACTTC. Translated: CASGGRNLWGGGFGEQYF.

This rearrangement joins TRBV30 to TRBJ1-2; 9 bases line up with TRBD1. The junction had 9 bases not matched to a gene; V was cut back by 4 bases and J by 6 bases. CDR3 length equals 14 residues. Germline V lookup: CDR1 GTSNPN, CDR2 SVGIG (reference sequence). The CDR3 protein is CAWIEAGTGNGYTF. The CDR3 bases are TGTGCCTGGATCGAAGCCGGGACAGGGAATGGCTACACCTTC.

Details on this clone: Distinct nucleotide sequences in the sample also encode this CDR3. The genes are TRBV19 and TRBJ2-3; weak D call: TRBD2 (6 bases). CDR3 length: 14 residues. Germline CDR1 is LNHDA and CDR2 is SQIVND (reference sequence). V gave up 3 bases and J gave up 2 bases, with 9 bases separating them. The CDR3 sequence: CASSMWRDTDTQYF. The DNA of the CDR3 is TGTGCCAGTAGTATGTGGCGGGACACAGATACGCAGTATTTT.

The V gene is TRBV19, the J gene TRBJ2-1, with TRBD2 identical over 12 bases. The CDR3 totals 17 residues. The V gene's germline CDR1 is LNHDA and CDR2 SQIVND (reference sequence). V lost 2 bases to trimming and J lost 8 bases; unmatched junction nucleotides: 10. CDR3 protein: CASSILGRTSGVDEQFF. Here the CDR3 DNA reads TGTGCCAGTAGTATATTGGGAAGGACTAGCGGGGTCGATGAGCAGTTCTTC.

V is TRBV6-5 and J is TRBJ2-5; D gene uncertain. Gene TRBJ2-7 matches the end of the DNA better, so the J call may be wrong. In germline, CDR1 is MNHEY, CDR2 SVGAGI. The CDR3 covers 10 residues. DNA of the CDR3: TGTGCCACCTTGGACTACGAGCAGTACTTC. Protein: CATLDYEQYF.

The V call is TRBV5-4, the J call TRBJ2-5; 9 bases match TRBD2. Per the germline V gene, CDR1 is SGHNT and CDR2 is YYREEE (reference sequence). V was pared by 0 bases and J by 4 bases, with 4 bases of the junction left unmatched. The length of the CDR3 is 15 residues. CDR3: CASSLDSGSSETQYF. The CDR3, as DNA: TGTGCCAGCAGCTTGGATAGCGGGAGTTCAGAGACCCAGTACTTC.

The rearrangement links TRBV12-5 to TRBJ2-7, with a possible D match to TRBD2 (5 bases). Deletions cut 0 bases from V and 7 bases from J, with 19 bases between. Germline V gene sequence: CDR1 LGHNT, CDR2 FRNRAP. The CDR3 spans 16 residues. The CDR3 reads CASGLVLNLRGFEQYF. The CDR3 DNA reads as TGTGCTAGTGGTTTGGTATTGAACTTACGCGGGTTTGAGCAGTACTTC.

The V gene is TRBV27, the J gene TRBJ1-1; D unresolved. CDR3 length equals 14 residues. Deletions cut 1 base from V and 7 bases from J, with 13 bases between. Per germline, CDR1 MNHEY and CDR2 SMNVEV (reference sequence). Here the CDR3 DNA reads TGTGCCAGCAGTTTATATGGCCCCCGATTTGAAGCTTTCTTT. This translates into CASSLYGPRFEAFF.

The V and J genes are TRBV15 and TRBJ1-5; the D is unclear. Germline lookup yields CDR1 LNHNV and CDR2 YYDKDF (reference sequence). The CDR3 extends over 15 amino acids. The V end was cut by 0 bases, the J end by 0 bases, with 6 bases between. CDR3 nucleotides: TGTGCCACCAGCAGAGAAACATTTAGCAATCAGCCCCAGCATTTT. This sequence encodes CATSRETFSNQPQHF.

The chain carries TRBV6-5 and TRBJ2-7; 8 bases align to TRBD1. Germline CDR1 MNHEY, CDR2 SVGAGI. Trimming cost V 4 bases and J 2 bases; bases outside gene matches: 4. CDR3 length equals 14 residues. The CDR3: CASSWTGSPYEQYF. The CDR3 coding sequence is TGTGCCAGCAGTTGGACAGGGTCCCCCTACGAGCAGTACTTC.

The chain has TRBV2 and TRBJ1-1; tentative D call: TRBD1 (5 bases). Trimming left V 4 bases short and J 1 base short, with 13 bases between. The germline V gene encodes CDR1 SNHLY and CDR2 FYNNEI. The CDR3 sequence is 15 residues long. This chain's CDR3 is CASSGGVGGNTEAFF. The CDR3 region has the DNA TGTGCCAGCAGTGGAGGGGTGGGGGGGAACACTGAAGCTTTCTTT.

The CDR3 coding sequence is TGCGCCAGCAGCTTGGAAGGGGGCTCCGAGCAGTACTTC. As protein: CASSLEGGSEQYF. The V gene is TRBV5-1, the J gene TRBJ2-7; 7 nucleotides align to TRBD1. The CDR3 length is 13 residues. J gave up 6 bases and V 0 bases, and 3 bases lay outside the gene matches. Germline V gene lookup returns CDR1 SGHRS and CDR2 YFSETQ.

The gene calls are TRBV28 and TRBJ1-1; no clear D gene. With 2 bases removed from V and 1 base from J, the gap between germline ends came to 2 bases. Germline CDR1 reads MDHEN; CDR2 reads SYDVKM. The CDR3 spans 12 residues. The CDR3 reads CASSLQNTEAFF. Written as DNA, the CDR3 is TGTGCCAGCAGTTTACAGAACACTGAAGCTTTCTTT.

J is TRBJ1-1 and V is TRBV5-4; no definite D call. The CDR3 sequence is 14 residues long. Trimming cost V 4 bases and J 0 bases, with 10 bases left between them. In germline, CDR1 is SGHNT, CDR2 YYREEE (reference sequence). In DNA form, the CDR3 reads TGTGCCAGCAGCCCAACCCTATTGAACACTGAAGCTTTCTTT. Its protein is CASSPTLLNTEAFF.

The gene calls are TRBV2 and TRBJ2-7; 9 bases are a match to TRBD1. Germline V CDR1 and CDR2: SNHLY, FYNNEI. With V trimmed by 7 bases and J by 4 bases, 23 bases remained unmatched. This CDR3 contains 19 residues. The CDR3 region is CASKLSPGQGRSFKYEQYF. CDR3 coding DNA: TGTGCCAGCAAGCTCTCACCGGGACAGGGTAGGTCGTTCAAATACGAGCAGTACTTC.

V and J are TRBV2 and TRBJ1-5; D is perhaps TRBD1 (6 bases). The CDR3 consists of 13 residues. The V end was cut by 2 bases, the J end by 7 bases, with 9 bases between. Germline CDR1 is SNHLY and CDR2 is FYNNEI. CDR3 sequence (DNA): TGTGCCAGCAGTGAACAGGGGATCCAGCCCCAGCATTTT. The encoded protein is CASSEQGIQPQHF.

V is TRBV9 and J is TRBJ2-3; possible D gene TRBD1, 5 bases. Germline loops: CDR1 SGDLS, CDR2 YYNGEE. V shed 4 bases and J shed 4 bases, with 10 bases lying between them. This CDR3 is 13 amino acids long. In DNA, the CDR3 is TGTGCCAGCAGCACCAGGGCCCCAGATACGCAGTATTTT. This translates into CASSTRAPDTQYF.

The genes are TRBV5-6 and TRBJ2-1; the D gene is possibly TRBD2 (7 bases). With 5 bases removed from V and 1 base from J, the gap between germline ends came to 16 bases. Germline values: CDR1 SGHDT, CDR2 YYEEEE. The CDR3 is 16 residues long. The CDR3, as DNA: TGTGCCAGCAGGCGGGGGCTAGCGGAGTCCTACAATGAGCAGTTCTTC. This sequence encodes CASRRGLAESYNEQFF. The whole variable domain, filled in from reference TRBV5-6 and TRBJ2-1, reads DAGVTQSPTHLIKTRGQQVTLRCSPKSGHDTVSWYQQALGQGPQFIFQYYEEEERQRGNFPDRFSGHQFPNYSSELNVNALLLGDSALYLCASRRGLAESYNEQFFGPGTRLTVL.

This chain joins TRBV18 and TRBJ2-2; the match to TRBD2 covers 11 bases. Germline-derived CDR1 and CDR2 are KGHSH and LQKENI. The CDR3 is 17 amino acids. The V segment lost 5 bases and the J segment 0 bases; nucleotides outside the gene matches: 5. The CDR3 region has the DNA TGTGCCAGCTCAGACACTAGCGGGGGCACGAACACCGGGGAGCTGTTTTTT. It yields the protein CASSDTSGGTNTGELFF.

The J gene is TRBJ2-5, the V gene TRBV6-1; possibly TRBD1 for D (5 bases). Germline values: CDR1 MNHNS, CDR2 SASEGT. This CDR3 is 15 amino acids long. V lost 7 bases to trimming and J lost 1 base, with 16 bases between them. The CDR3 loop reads CASTTFIRGQETQYF. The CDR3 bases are TGTGCCAGCACCACATTTATAAGGGGCCAAGAGACCCAGTACTTC.